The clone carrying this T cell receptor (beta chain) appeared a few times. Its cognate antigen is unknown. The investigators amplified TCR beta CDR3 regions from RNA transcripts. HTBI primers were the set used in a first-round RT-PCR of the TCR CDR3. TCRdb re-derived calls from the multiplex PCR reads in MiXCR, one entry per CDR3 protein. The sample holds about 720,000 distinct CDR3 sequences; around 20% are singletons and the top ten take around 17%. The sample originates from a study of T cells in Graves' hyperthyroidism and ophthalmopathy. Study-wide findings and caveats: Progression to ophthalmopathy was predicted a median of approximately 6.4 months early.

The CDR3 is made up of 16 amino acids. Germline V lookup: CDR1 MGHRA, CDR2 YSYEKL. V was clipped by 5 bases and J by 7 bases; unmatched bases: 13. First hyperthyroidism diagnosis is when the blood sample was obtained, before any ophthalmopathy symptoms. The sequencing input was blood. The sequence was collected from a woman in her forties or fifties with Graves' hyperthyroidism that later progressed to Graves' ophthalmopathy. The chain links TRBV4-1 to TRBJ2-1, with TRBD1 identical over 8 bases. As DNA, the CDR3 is TGCGCCAGCAGCTTACTAGGACAGGGAACCCTTAATGAGCAGTTCTTC. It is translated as CASSLLGQGTLNEQFF.